Here is one T cell receptor beta chain with its context. Its specificity is unknown. This sample is part of a study of T cell repertoires in cytomegalovirus infection. The germline V gene has CDR1 MDHEN and CDR2 SYDVKM. Trimming cost V 3 bases and J 1 base, with 10 bases left between them. The CDR3 runs 14 residues. In TCRdb, the reads were re-called with MiXCR into one record per CDR3 protein. The sample lists roughly 990,000 distinct CDR3 sequences, roughly 31% occurring once. General study findings and limits: HLA-C-restricted TCR beta clonotypes specific for CMV led the ex vivo response.

The gene calls are TRBV28 and TRBJ2-7; D ambiguous. This TCR came from a human donor in good health (CMV status not recorded). Some clones in this sample may be carry-over from other donors' samples. The source material was cultured CD8+ T cells from PBMCs, sampled from culture after CMV antigen stimulation. The CDR3 here is CASSFDIYSYEQYV. In DNA form, the CDR3 reads TGTGCCAGCAGTTTCGACATATATTCCTACGAGCAGTACGTC.